This T cell receptor beta chain comes out of a study of radiotherapy plus CTLA-4 blockade in lung cancer. Study as a whole: Objective responses occurred in about 18% of patients; roughly 31% had disease control. General study points: Early shifts in blood T cell clones, with interferon-beta, reportedly predicted response best.

Data came from immunoSEQ multiplex PCR; TCRdb stores just in-frame clones and leaves some out. The sample carries roughly 80,000 clones, under 80% recorded once. This clone was observed a few times. Its cognate antigen is unknown. Trimming left V 5 bases short and J 8 bases short, with 13 bases between. This CDR3 has 13 amino acids. The germline V gene encodes CDR1 MGHRA and CDR2 YSYEKL. This TCR was recovered from a human donor with non-small cell lung cancer who had a partial response to radiotherapy plus ipilimumab. Some clones in this sample may be carry-over from other donors' samples. This chain joins TRBV4-1 and TRBJ1-3; possible D gene TRBD1, 6 bases. The sample in question was peripheral blood, obtained from a patient treated with radiotherapy plus ipilimumab. The CDR3 sequence is CASSTEGVDTIYF. The CDR3 DNA reads as TGCGCCAGCAGCACAGAGGGGGTTGACACCATATATTTT.